A selection of T cell receptor beta chains follows, all from one sample in a study of T cells after yellow fever vaccination. TCRdb reanalysed the 5' RACE reads using MiXCR and keeps one entry per CDR3 protein. The table records about 49,000 distinct CDR3 sequences, 7% to 9% of them present only once. Specimen: CD8+ T cells sorted from PBMCs, collected approximately 16 days after the first yellow fever vaccination. These receptors all come from a man aged 18 to 29 who received the YFV17D yellow fever vaccine. The CDR3 runs from the conserved cysteine through the conserved F or W. A D gene is named only where the DNA matches it firmly. Some rows have no size entry. The others give once, few or many, or a class for an expanded clone.

d_call: TRBD1; v_call: TRBV7-9; clone_size: many; j_call: TRBJ2-7; cdr3_nt: TGTGCCAGCAGCTTTACCGGGACAGGGAACCACGAGCAGTACTTC; cdr3_aa: CASSFTGTGNHEQYF
d_call: -; v_call: TRBV5-1; clone_size: many; j_call: TRBJ2-7; cdr3_nt: TGCGCCAGCAGCTTGGAGGTCAGGGGTTGGAACGAGCAGTACTTC; cdr3_aa: CASSLEVRGWNEQYF
d_call: -; v_call: TRBV12-3/TRBV12-4; clone_size: many; j_call: TRBJ2-7; cdr3_nt: TGTGCCAGCAGTTTTTCCTTTGAGCAGTACTTC; cdr3_aa: CASSFSFEQYF
d_call: -; v_call: TRBV2; clone_size: many; j_call: TRBJ2-1; cdr3_nt: TGTGCCAGCAGTCTTACTAGAAACAATGAGCAGTTCTTC; cdr3_aa: CASSLTRNNEQFF
d_call: -; v_call: TRBV5-1; clone_size: many; j_call: TRBJ1-2; cdr3_nt: TGCGCCAGCAGATCATTCGGGACGGAGGCTAACTATGGCTACACCTTC; cdr3_aa: CASRSFGTEANYGYTF
d_call: -; v_call: TRBV4-1; clone_size: medium-sized; j_call: TRBJ1-1; cdr3_nt: TGCGCCAGCAGATCAGGATTCACTGAAGCTTTCTTT; cdr3_aa: CASRSGFTEAFF
d_call: TRBD1; v_call: TRBV7-9; clone_size: many; j_call: TRBJ2-1; cdr3_nt: TGTGCCAGCAGCTTGACAGGGCCCCCTGGGAATGAGCAGTTCTTC; cdr3_aa: CASSLTGPPGNEQFF
d_call: -; v_call: TRBV28; clone_size: many; j_call: TRBJ1-1; cdr3_nt: TGTGCCAGCAGCACAGCCCTGGCCAGGGGTGATACTGAAGCTTTCTTT; cdr3_aa: CASSTALARGDTEAFF
d_call: -; v_call: TRBV21-1; clone_size: many; j_call: TRBJ1-2; cdr3_nt: TGTGCCAGCACTTTCAGGGTTGGCTACACCTTC; cdr3_aa: CASTFRVGYTF
d_call: TRBD2; v_call: TRBV20-1; clone_size: many; j_call: TRBJ2-1; cdr3_nt: TGCAGTGCTGAATCCCTAGCGGGGGATTACAATGAGCAGTTCTTC; cdr3_aa: CSAESLAGDYNEQFF
d_call: TRBD1; v_call: TRBV9; clone_size: -; j_call: TRBJ2-3; cdr3_nt: TGTGCCAGCAGCGGCAGGGGGCCCCGCCTCGATACGCAGTATTTT; cdr3_aa: CASSGRGPRLDTQYF
d_call: TRBD1; v_call: TRBV27; clone_size: many; j_call: TRBJ1-2; cdr3_nt: TGTGCCAGCAGTCCGACAGGGGCCTATGGCTACACCTTC; cdr3_aa: CASSPTGAYGYTF
d_call: TRBD1; v_call: TRBV7-9; clone_size: many; j_call: TRBJ2-3; cdr3_nt: TGTGCCAGCAGCTTACCCAGCGAGGGACAGAACACAGATACGCAGTATTTT; cdr3_aa: CASSLPSEGQNTDTQYF
d_call: TRBD2; v_call: TRBV6-1; clone_size: many; j_call: TRBJ2-1; cdr3_nt: TGTGCCAGCAGCCCTCTAGCGGGGCACTACAATGAGCAGTTCTTC; cdr3_aa: CASSPLAGHYNEQFF
d_call: -; v_call: TRBV29-1; clone_size: -; j_call: TRBJ1-2; cdr3_nt: TGCAGCGTCGTCGACCTGGCCTACACCTTC; cdr3_aa: CSVVDLAYTF
d_call: -; v_call: TRBV4-3; clone_size: many; j_call: TRBJ2-3; cdr3_nt: TGCGCCAGCAGCCAAGATATGGGGGCAGTAGCGCAGTATTTT; cdr3_aa: CASSQDMGAVAQYF
d_call: -; v_call: TRBV7-9; clone_size: many; j_call: TRBJ2-3; cdr3_nt: TGTGCCAGCAGCTCCTGGGGCAGGGAGGGCACAGATACGCAGTATTTT; cdr3_aa: CASSSWGREGTDTQYF
d_call: TRBD2; v_call: TRBV2; clone_size: many; j_call: TRBJ2-1; cdr3_nt: TGTGCCAGCATCGGGACTAGTCAGGAGGAGCAGTTCTTC; cdr3_aa: CASIGTSQEEQFF
d_call: -; v_call: TRBV5-6; clone_size: few; j_call: TRBJ1-2; cdr3_nt: TGTGCCAGCAGCTTCTTTGGGGGGCCTTACGGCTACACCTTC; cdr3_aa: CASSFFGGPYGYTF
d_call: TRBD1; v_call: TRBV20-1; clone_size: -; j_call: TRBJ2-7; cdr3_nt: TGCAGTGCCCTACAGGGGAACGAGCAGTACTTC; cdr3_aa: CSALQGNEQYF
d_call: -; v_call: TRBV10-3; clone_size: many; j_call: TRBJ1-1; cdr3_nt: TGTGCCATCAGTGACCGGGGAGGGACTGAAGCTTTCTTT; cdr3_aa: CAISDRGGTEAFF
d_call: -; v_call: TRBV27; clone_size: many; j_call: TRBJ2-3; cdr3_nt: TGTGCCAGCAGTCTCGGGGGGCGGGATACGCAGTATTTT; cdr3_aa: CASSLGGRDTQYF
d_call: -; v_call: TRBV5-1; clone_size: many; j_call: TRBJ2-5; cdr3_nt: TGCGCCAGCAGCTTGGTAATAGATCAAGAGACCCAGTACTTC; cdr3_aa: CASSLVIDQETQYF
d_call: -; v_call: TRBV6-4; clone_size: many; j_call: TRBJ2-7; cdr3_nt: TGTGCCAGCAGTGTTACATTCGACAGTTCCTACGAGCAGTACTTC; cdr3_aa: CASSVTFDSSYEQYF
d_call: TRBD1; v_call: TRBV7-9; clone_size: many; j_call: TRBJ1-5; cdr3_nt: TGTGCCAGCAGCTACGGGACAGATCAGCCCCAGCATTTT; cdr3_aa: CASSYGTDQPQHF
d_call: -; v_call: TRBV20-1; clone_size: -; j_call: TRBJ1-1; cdr3_nt: TGCAGTGCTAGTGATGGTTTGAACACTGAAGCTTTCTTT; cdr3_aa: CSASDGLNTEAFF
d_call: TRBD1; v_call: TRBV11-2; clone_size: many; j_call: TRBJ2-7; cdr3_nt: TGTGCCAGCAGCCCGAATGCCCCCGGGACAGTTTCCTACGAGCAGTACTTC; cdr3_aa: CASSPNAPGTVSYEQYF
d_call: TRBD1; v_call: TRBV27; clone_size: many; j_call: TRBJ2-1; cdr3_nt: TGTGCCAGCAGTTTATCAAGGACAGGGTACAATGAGCAGTTCTTC; cdr3_aa: CASSLSRTGYNEQFF
d_call: TRBD1; v_call: TRBV14; clone_size: many; j_call: TRBJ1-2; cdr3_nt: TGTGCCAGCAGCCAAGATGTCGGGACAGGGAGCGGCTACACCTTC; cdr3_aa: CASSQDVGTGSGYTF
d_call: -; v_call: TRBV12-3/TRBV12-4; clone_size: many; j_call: TRBJ2-2; cdr3_nt: TGTGCCAGCAGTTTAACCGAAACCAGGACCTTCGGGACCGGGGCTAACACCGGGGAGCTGTTTTTT; cdr3_aa: CASSLTETRTFGTGANTGELFF
d_call: TRBD2; v_call: TRBV7-6; clone_size: many; j_call: TRBJ2-1; cdr3_nt: TGTGCCAGCAGCTCCTTTAGCGGGGGGGTCACCTACAATGAGCAGTTCTTC; cdr3_aa: CASSSFSGGVTYNEQFF
d_call: -; v_call: TRBV7-9; clone_size: many; j_call: TRBJ2-3; cdr3_nt: TGTGCCAGCAGCTTAGTCAAAGATACGCAGTATTTT; cdr3_aa: CASSLVKDTQYF
d_call: TRBD1; v_call: TRBV5-4; clone_size: -; j_call: TRBJ2-1; cdr3_nt: TGTGCCAGCAGCTTATTGGACAGGAATCCCAATGAGCAGTTCTTC; cdr3_aa: CASSLLDRNPNEQFF
d_call: -; v_call: TRBV7-2; clone_size: many; j_call: TRBJ2-1; cdr3_nt: TGTGCCAGCAGCTTAGCGTTTCCGACCACCATCTCCTACAATGAGCAGTTCTTC; cdr3_aa: CASSLAFPTTISYNEQFF
d_call: -; v_call: TRBV15; clone_size: -; j_call: TRBJ2-5; cdr3_nt: TGTGCCACCAGCGACCCCGACTCTCAGAATAAAGAGACCCAGTACTTC; cdr3_aa: CATSDPDSQNKETQYF
d_call: -; v_call: TRBV7-2; clone_size: many; j_call: TRBJ1-2; cdr3_nt: TGTGCCAGCAGCTTAGACCCTAATGGCTACACCTTC; cdr3_aa: CASSLDPNGYTF
d_call: TRBD1; v_call: TRBV25-1; clone_size: many; j_call: TRBJ1-4; cdr3_nt: TGTGCCAGCAGTGTGACAGGGGTGATTGAAAAACTGTTTTTT; cdr3_aa: CASSVTGVIEKLFF
d_call: -; v_call: TRBV19; clone_size: many; j_call: TRBJ2-7; cdr3_nt: TGTGCCAGTAGTCTTTCCGGGACACAAGCCTACGAGCAGTACTTC; cdr3_aa: CASSLSGTQAYEQYF
d_call: -; v_call: TRBV7-2; clone_size: many; j_call: TRBJ2-5; cdr3_nt: TGTGCCAGCAGCACAATCAGGGGTCGAGAGACCCAGTACTTC; cdr3_aa: CASSTIRGRETQYF
d_call: -; v_call: TRBV4-2; clone_size: many; j_call: TRBJ2-3; cdr3_nt: TGTGCCAGCAGCCAAGAAGGGGGCACAGATACGCAGTATTTT; cdr3_aa: CASSQEGGTDTQYF
d_call: -; v_call: TRBV11-2; clone_size: few; j_call: TRBJ2-3; cdr3_nt: TGTGCCAGCAGCTTCGGGAGCGGAGGCCCCCTGTGGGGCACAGATACGCAGTATTTT; cdr3_aa: CASSFGSGGPLWGTDTQYF
d_call: TRBD2; v_call: TRBV12-3/TRBV12-4; clone_size: many; j_call: TRBJ2-5; cdr3_nt: TGTGCCAGCAGTCCTAGCGGGGCGCTCCAAGAGACCCAGTACTTC; cdr3_aa: CASSPSGALQETQYF
d_call: -; v_call: TRBV7-9; clone_size: many; j_call: TRBJ2-7; cdr3_nt: TGTGCCAGCAGCAATCTCGACGGGTCCTACGAGCAGTACTTC; cdr3_aa: CASSNLDGSYEQYF
d_call: -; v_call: TRBV6-5; clone_size: many; j_call: TRBJ2-1; cdr3_nt: TGTGCCAGCAGTTACATGTTGCGGGGGCCCACAAATGAGCAGTTCTTC; cdr3_aa: CASSYMLRGPTNEQFF
d_call: TRBD2; v_call: TRBV11-2; clone_size: many; j_call: TRBJ2-5; cdr3_nt: TGTGCCAGCAGCTTAGATCGGCTAGCGGGGGGGCCCCGGGAGACCCAGTACTTC; cdr3_aa: CASSLDRLAGGPRETQYF
d_call: -; v_call: TRBV29-1; clone_size: many; j_call: TRBJ2-5; cdr3_nt: TGCAGCGTTGAACGAACGGGCCGCGAGAGTGAGACCCAGTACTTC; cdr3_aa: CSVERTGRESETQYF
d_call: -; v_call: TRBV13; clone_size: -; j_call: TRBJ1-1; cdr3_nt: TGTGCCAGCAGCCCAGTACAGGAACCTGGGACTGGGGTTTTCTTT; cdr3_aa: CASSPVQEPGTGVFF
d_call: -; v_call: TRBV4-1; clone_size: many; j_call: TRBJ2-1; cdr3_nt: TGCGCCAGCAGCCAAGAAGGTCGGACCCGGGACAATGAGCAGTTCTTC; cdr3_aa: CASSQEGRTRDNEQFF
d_call: -; v_call: TRBV9; clone_size: many; j_call: TRBJ1-1; cdr3_nt: TGTGCCAGCAGCGTAGAGGGTGGGGGTATGAACACTGAAGCTTTCTTT; cdr3_aa: CASSVEGGGMNTEAFF
d_call: -; v_call: TRBV12-3/TRBV12-4; clone_size: many; j_call: TRBJ1-5; cdr3_nt: TGTGCCAGCGGTTGGACACCTAATCAGCCCCAGCATTTT; cdr3_aa: CASGWTPNQPQHF
d_call: -; v_call: TRBV7-8; clone_size: few; j_call: TRBJ1-5; cdr3_nt: TGTGCCAGCAGCCGACCGGGGGTGAATCAGCCCCAGCATTTT; cdr3_aa: CASSRPGVNQPQHF
d_call: -; v_call: TRBV4-1; clone_size: many; j_call: TRBJ1-1; cdr3_nt: TGCGCCAGCAGCCAAAGGGTTCAGGGGAGCATGAACACTGAAGCTTTCTTT; cdr3_aa: CASSQRVQGSMNTEAFF
d_call: TRBD1; v_call: TRBV7-6; clone_size: many; j_call: TRBJ2-7; cdr3_nt: TGTGCCAGCAGCTTAGCCAGGGGGCCATACGAGCAGTACTTC; cdr3_aa: CASSLARGPYEQYF
d_call: -; v_call: TRBV21-1; clone_size: many; j_call: TRBJ2-2; cdr3_nt: TGTGCCAGCAGCAAAGTGTCAGAGTCCTGGGAGCTGTTTTTT; cdr3_aa: CASSKVSESWELFF
d_call: -; v_call: TRBV4-1; clone_size: many; j_call: TRBJ1-2; cdr3_nt: TGCGCCAGCAGCCATGTGACGGTGGACTATGGCTACACCTTC; cdr3_aa: CASSHVTVDYGYTF
d_call: TRBD2; v_call: TRBV6-5; clone_size: many; j_call: TRBJ2-3; cdr3_nt: TGTGCCAGCAGTTACTCGAAACTAGCGGGGGGGCTCACCACAGATACGCAGTATTTT; cdr3_aa: CASSYSKLAGGLTTDTQYF
d_call: TRBD1; v_call: TRBV12-3/TRBV12-4; clone_size: many; j_call: TRBJ2-5; cdr3_nt: TGTGCCAGCTCGGCGCGGACAGGGTGGGAGACCCAGTACTTC; cdr3_aa: CASSARTGWETQYF
d_call: -; v_call: TRBV4-3; clone_size: many; j_call: TRBJ2-6; cdr3_nt: TGCGCCAGCAGCCAGGTGTCCGGGACTGGGGCCAACGTCCTGACTTTC; cdr3_aa: CASSQVSGTGANVLTF